This note documents a single T cell receptor (beta chain) sequence. CDR3 size: 14 residues. Germline V gives CDR1 LNHDA, CDR2 SQIVND (reference sequence). The germline V and J ends were trimmed by 5 bases and 0 bases, with 10 bases remaining between them. The data are from a study of cytomegalovirus exposure and HLA in healthy donors. The PCR employed 60 Vbeta primers together with 13 Jbeta primers. Assay used: immunoSEQ multiplex PCR; TCRdb lists only in-frame clones, some missing. The data hold approximately 200,000 clones, with around 83% observed a single time. The chain carries TRBV19 and TRBJ2-5; no definite D call. The clonotype originates from a girl aged 10 to 17 in good health and CMV-seronegative. The sequenced material came from PBMCs. The DNA of the CDR3 is TGTGCCAGTAGTGGCTTGATGTACCAAGAGACCCAGTACTTC. This gives the protein CASSGLMYQETQYF.